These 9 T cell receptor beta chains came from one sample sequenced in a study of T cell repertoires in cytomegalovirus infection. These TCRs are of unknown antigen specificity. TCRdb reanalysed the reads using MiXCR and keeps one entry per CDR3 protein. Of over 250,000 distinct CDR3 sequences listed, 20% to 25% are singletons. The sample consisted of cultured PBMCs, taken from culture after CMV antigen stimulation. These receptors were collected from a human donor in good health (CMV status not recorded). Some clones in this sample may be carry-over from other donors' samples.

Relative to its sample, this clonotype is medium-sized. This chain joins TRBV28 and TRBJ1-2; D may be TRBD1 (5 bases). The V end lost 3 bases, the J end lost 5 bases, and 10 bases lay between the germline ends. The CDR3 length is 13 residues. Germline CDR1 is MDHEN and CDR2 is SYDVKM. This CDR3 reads CASSLGVGYGYTF. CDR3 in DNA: TGTGCCAGCAGTTTGGGGGTAGGGTATGGCTACACCTTC.

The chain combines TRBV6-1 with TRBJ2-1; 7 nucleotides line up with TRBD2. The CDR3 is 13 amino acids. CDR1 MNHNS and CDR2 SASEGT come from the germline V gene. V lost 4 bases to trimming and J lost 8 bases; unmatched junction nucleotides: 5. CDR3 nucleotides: TGTGCCAGCAGTGGACTAGCCCGGGATGAGCAGTTCTTC. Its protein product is CASSGLARDEQFF.

The CDR3 DNA reads as TGCGCCAGCAGCAGCCGGGACACCTGGAATGAGCAGTTCTTC. The encoded protein is CASSSRDTWNEQFF. V usage is TRBV5-1 and J usage is TRBJ2-1; maybe TRBD1 (6 bases). This CDR3 has 14 residues. Germline V gene sequence: CDR1 SGHRS, CDR2 YFSETQ. With 4 bases removed from V and 7 bases from J, the gap between germline ends came to 15 bases.

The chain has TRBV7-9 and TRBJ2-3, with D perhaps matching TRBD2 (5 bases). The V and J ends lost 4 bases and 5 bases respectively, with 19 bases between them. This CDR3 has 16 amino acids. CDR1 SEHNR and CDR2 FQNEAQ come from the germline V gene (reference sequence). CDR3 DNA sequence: TGTGCCAGCAGCTCTTTGGATGGACTCAGTTTAGATACGCAGTATTTT. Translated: CASSSLDGLSLDTQYF.

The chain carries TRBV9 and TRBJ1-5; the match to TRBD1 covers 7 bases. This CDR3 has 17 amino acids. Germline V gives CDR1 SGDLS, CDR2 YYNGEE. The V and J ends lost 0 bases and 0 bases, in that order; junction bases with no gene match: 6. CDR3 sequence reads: CASSVEDRVTSNQPQHF. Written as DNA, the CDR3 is TGTGCCAGCAGCGTAGAAGACAGGGTGACTAGCAATCAGCCCCAGCATTTT.

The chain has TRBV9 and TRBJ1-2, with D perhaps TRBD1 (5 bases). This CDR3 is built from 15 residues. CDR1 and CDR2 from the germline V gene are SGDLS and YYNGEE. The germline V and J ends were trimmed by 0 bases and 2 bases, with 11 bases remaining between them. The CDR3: CASSVGGTLNYGYTF. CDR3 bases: TGTGCCAGCAGCGTAGGGGGCACCCTGAACTATGGCTACACCTTC.

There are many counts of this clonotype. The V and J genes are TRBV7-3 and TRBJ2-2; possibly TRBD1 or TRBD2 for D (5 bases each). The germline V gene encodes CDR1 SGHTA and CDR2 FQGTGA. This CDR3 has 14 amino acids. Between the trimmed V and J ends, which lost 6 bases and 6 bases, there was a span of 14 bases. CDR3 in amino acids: CASRGPYSAGELFF. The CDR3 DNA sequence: TGTGCCAGCAGGGGGCCCTATAGCGCCGGGGAGCTGTTTTTT.

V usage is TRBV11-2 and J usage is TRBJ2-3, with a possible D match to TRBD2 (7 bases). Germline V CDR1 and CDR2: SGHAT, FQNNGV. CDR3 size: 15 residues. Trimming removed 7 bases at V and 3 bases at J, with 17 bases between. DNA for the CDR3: TGTGCCAGCACCGGGGGGCGGGAGAATACAGATACGCAGTATTTT. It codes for CASTGGRENTDTQYF.

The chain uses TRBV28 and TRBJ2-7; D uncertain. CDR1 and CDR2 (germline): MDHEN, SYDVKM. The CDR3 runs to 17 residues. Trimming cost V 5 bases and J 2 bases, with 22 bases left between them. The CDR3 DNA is TGTGCCAGCAGTCCGACCGGCCACGAAGAAGCTGCCTACGAGCAGTACTTC. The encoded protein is CASSPTGHEEAAYEQYF. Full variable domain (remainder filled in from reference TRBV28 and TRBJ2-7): DVKVTQSSRYLVKRTGEKVFLECVQDMDHENMFWYRQDPGLGLRLIYFSYDVKMKEKGDIPEGYSVSREKKERFSLILESASTNQTSMYLCASSPTGHEEAAYEQYFGPGTRLTVT.